This TCR beta chain was identified in a study of CXCR3-negative and CXCR3-positive naive CD8 T cells. Study results and limitations: TRB CDR3s of CXCR3-positive naive cells were more hydrophobic than those of CXCR3-negative naive cells.

Naive CD8+ T cells displayed a CD45RO-CCR7+CD27+CD95- phenotype. The libraries of TRB cDNA were prepared using 5' RACE with UMI labels. TCRdb reprocessed the 5' RACE reads, with one entry per CDR3 protein and no DNA. The sample data list about 120,000 distinct CDR3 sequences. This CDR3 spans 13 amino acids. The germline gives CDR1 SEHNR, CDR2 FQNEAQ (reference sequence). About this clonotype itself: Its target is not known.

The gene calls are TRBV7-9 and TRBJ2-7; TCRdb gives TRBD1 as the D gene, but with no DNA this cannot be confirmed. The origin of this receptor is a human donor in good health. Some clones in this sample may be carry-over from other donors' samples. The sequenced sample consisted of naive CXCR3+ CD8+ T cells from blood. As for subset: CD45RO-CCR7+CD27+CD95- naive CD8+ T cells expressing CXCR3 (TNR3+). CDR3 sequence reads: CASSSGAPYEQYF.